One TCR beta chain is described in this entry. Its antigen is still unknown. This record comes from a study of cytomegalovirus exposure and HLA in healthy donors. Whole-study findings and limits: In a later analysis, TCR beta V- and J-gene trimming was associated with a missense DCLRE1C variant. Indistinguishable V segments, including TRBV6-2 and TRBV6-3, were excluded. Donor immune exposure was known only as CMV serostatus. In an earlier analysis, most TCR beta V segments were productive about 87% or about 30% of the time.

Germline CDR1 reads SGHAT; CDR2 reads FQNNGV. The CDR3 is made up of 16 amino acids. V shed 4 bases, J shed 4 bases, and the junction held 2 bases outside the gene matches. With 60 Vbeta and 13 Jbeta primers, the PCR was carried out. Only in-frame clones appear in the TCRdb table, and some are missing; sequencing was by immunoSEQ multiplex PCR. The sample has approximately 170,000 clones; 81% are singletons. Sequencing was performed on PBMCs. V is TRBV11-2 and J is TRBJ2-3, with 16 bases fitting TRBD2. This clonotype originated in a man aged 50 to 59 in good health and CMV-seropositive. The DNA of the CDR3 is TGTGCCAGCAGCTCGGGACTAGCGGGGGGGGCAGATACGCAGTATTTT. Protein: CASSSGLAGGADTQYF.